This T cell receptor (beta chain) was recorded in a study of shared clonotypes between healthy human individuals. The protocol was immunoSEQ multiplex PCR, while the TCRdb copy is restricted to in-frame clones and leaves out a portion. This table has 2,500,000 or so clones, more than 90% appearing once. CDR1 and CDR2 from the germline V gene are MNHNS and SASEGT. There are 12 residues in the CDR3. The chain is built from TRBV6-1 and TRBJ2-7, with 8 bases that match TRBD1. This clonotype was sampled from a man between 18 and 29 years old in good health. The sample comprised naive CD4+ T cells sorted from blood. Subset specified: CD45RA+ positively selected. The CDR3, as DNA: TGTGGAACGACAGGGGATCCCTACGAGCAGTACTTC. The encoded protein is CGTTGDPYEQYF.